This TCR beta chain was identified in a study of cytomegalovirus exposure and HLA in healthy donors. Study-wide results and limits: In a later analysis, TCR beta V- and J-gene trimming showed a link to a missense DCLRE1C variant. There were some V segments, including TRBV6-2 and TRBV6-3, excluded as indistinguishable.

A multiplex PCR was run with 60 Vbeta primers and 13 Jbeta primers. Assay used: immunoSEQ multiplex PCR; TCRdb lists only in-frame clones, some missing. The repertoire consists of approximately 160,000 clones, with roughly 79% occurring once and the leading ten covering roughly 6.4%. This CDR3 spans 18 amino acids. CDR1 LGHNA and CDR2 YSLEER come from the germline V gene. Trimming removed 0 bases from V and 1 base from J, with 16 bases in between. Comments on this clone: Its target is unknown.

Sequencing input: PBMCs. This sequence joins TRBV4-3 and TRBJ1-3; no clear D. This TCR was sampled from a woman aged 40 to 50 in good health and CMV-seropositive. The CDR3 protein is CASSQDTVGRGSGNTIYF. As DNA, the CDR3 is TGCGCCAGCAGCCAAGATACTGTCGGTCGGGGTTCTGGAAACACCATATATTTT.